Shown below are 22 T cell receptor beta chains from a single sample sequenced in a study of T cells after yellow fever vaccination. TCRdb reanalysed the 5' RACE reads using MiXCR and keeps one entry per CDR3 protein. The sample lists roughly 140,000 distinct CDR3 sequences; over 7% were seen once. The sequencing used CD4+ T cells sorted from PBMCs, collected 5 days after the yellow fever booster vaccination. These receptors all come from a man aged 25-45 years who received the YFV17D yellow fever vaccine.

Turning to this clonotype: One base away lies a much larger clone, so this may be a sequencing read error. The chain carries TRBV9 and TRBJ2-1; D gene ambiguous. Germline CDR1 is SGDLS and CDR2 is YYNGEE. There are 15 residues in the CDR3. Trimming took off 5 bases at V and 9 bases at J, with 21 bases between the two ends. CDR3 sequence (DNA): TGTGCCAGCAGACGACTGGTCGCAAAAAACGGTGAGCAGTTCTTC. It specifies CASRRLVAKNGEQFF.

This clonotype has a count of ten or more. J is TRBJ2-6 and V is TRBV6-5; D remains ambiguous. There are 17 residues in the CDR3. The germline V gene has CDR1 MNHEY and CDR2 SVGAGI. Trimming stripped 0 bases from V and 0 bases from J, with 9 bases between. Written as DNA, the CDR3 is TGTGCCAGCAGTTACTCCCCAGCCAACTCTGGGGCCAACGTCCTGACTTTC. Its protein is CASSYSPANSGANVLTF.

This clonotype was seen at least ten times. The rearrangement uses TRBV30 and TRBJ2-1; TRBD1 or TRBD2 may be the D gene (5 bases each). Germline CDR1 is GTSNPN and CDR2 is SVGIG (reference sequence). The V end was cut by 4 bases, the J end by 3 bases, with 13 bases between. The CDR3 has 14 residues. The CDR3 region has the DNA TGTGCCTGGACCGGGACGGACCTCTACAATGAGCAGTTCTTC. Amino acids: CAWTGTDLYNEQFF.

Turning to this clonotype: A read error is possible here, since a much larger clone lies one base away. The genes are TRBV12-3 or TRBV12-4 and TRBJ2-5; no reliable D call. The CDR3 is 14 residues long. With 5 bases removed from V and 2 bases from J, the gap between germline ends came to 12 bases. CDR3 in DNA: TGTGCCAGCAGTCTTTCACGGAGTCAAGAGACCCAGTACTTC. Amino acids: CASSLSRSQETQYF.

This clonotype was found many times. This rearrangement joins TRBV12-3 or TRBV12-4 to TRBJ2-3; D is unclear. The ends were cut back, 6 bases at V and 6 bases at J, with 13 bases in the middle. This CDR3 has 13 residues. The CDR3: CASRAVAADTQYF. In DNA, the CDR3 is TGTGCCAGCAGGGCCGTCGCCGCCGATACGCAGTATTTT.

The chain uses TRBV7-2 and TRBJ2-1; D may be TRBD2 (6 bases). There are 12 residues in the CDR3. Germline V CDR1 and CDR2: SGHTA, FQGNSA. Trimming shortened V by 5 bases and J by 7 bases, and 9 bases separated the two germline ends. The CDR3 loop reads CASSVGGNEQFF. DNA of the CDR3: TGTGCCAGCAGCGTTGGAGGGAATGAGCAGTTCTTC.

At least ten counts were recorded for this clonotype. This chain's CDR3 is CASSPPSGYEQYF. The CDR3 DNA is TGTGCCAGCAGCCCCCCGTCGGGCTACGAGCAGTACTTC. This sequence joins TRBV7-8 and TRBJ2-7; D is unresolved. Looked up from germline, CDR1 is SGHVS and CDR2 is FQNEAQ. There are 13 residues in the CDR3. Trimming stripped 5 bases from V and 3 bases from J, with 11 bases between.

This clonotype was seen many times. Here the CDR3 reads CASSLYAGELFF. The CDR3, as DNA: TGTGCCAGCAGTTTATACGCCGGGGAGCTGTTTTTT. V and J are TRBV12-3 or TRBV12-4 and TRBJ2-2; D is uncertain. CDR3 length equals 12 residues. Deletions cut 2 bases from V and 6 bases from J, with 4 bases between.

In its sample, this clonotype was seen many times. The CDR3 nucleotides read TGCGCCAGCAGCTTGCAAACCATAGCGCAAGAGACCCAGTACTTC. This encodes CASSLQTIAQETQYF. J is TRBJ2-5 and V is TRBV5-1, with D perhaps TRBD2 (5 bases). The V gene's germline CDR1 is SGHRS and CDR2 YFSETQ. This CDR3 contains 15 residues. The V gene lost 1 base and the J gene lost 2 bases, with 12 bases spanning the gap.

This clonotype was observed a handful of times. The rearrangement links TRBV25-1 to TRBJ1-2; D is unclear. Germline V gene data show CDR1 as MGHDK and CDR2 as SYGVNS. This CDR3 is 14 amino acids long. V shed 6 bases and J shed 0 bases, with 11 bases lying between them. The CDR3 loop is CASSPTSPNYGYTF. The CDR3, as DNA: TGTGCCAGCAGCCCGACAAGTCCTAACTATGGCTACACCTTC.

This clonotype occurred many times. The chain is built from TRBV11-2 and TRBJ2-1, with a possible D match to TRBD1 (5 bases). The CDR3 runs to 15 residues. V was pared by 6 bases and J by 5 bases, with 17 bases between. The V gene's germline CDR1 is SGHAT and CDR2 FQNNGV. The DNA of the CDR3 is TGTGCCAGCAGGCCTTACAGGAGTTTTAACAATGAGCAGTTCTTC. Translated: CASRPYRSFNNEQFF.

Ten or more counts support this clonotype. This chain links TRBV7-8 with TRBJ2-2, with TRBD2 matching 7 bases. V shed 1 base, J shed 13 bases, and the junction held 9 bases outside the gene matches. The germline V gene has CDR1 SGHVS and CDR2 FQNEAQ. The CDR3 runs to 14 residues. This CDR3 reads CASSLERGSMGLFF. The CDR3 DNA is TGTGCCAGCAGCTTAGAGCGGGGTAGCATGGGGCTGTTTTTT.

This clonotype was found many times. The J gene is TRBJ2-1, the V gene TRBV12-3 or TRBV12-4; tentative D call: TRBD1 (6 bases). The CDR3 sequence is 15 residues long. Trimming took 3 bases from V and 4 from J, leaving 13 bases between them. CDR3 protein: CASSFDRQTYNEQFF. The CDR3 DNA reads TGTGCCAGCAGTTTTGACAGGCAAACTTACAATGAGCAGTTCTTC.

This clonotype has at least ten counts. The chain joins TRBV7-8 to TRBJ2-1; possibly TRBD2 for D (5 bases). CDR3 size: 17 residues. Germline V gives CDR1 SGHVS, CDR2 FQNEAQ. V dropped 1 base and J dropped 7 bases, with 20 bases sitting between them. The CDR3, as DNA: TGTGCCAGCAGCTTAGTTCGGCAGCATCATACGGGGAATGAGCAGTTCTTC. Amino acid sequence: CASSLVRQHHTGNEQFF.

This clonotype was recorded many times. The junction departs from the called germline gene at one end, perhaps through a read error. CDR3 DNA: TGTGCCAGCTCACCAATGGGGGAATCGGGACTAGCCGCCTTC. Its translation: CASSPMGESGLAAF. The J gene is TRBJ2-1, the V gene TRBV18, with 9 positions matching TRBD2. Germline V gene data show CDR1 as KGHSH and CDR2 as LQKENI. This CDR3 has 14 amino acids.

The chain carries TRBV20-1 and TRBJ2-7, with 13 positions matching TRBD2. The germline V gene has CDR1 DFQATT and CDR2 SNEGSKA (reference sequence). This CDR3 contains 17 residues. V was pared by 5 bases and J by 3 bases, with 13 bases of the junction left unmatched. In nucleotides, the CDR3 is TGCAGTGCTTACGGACTAGCGGGAGTGGAATGGGGCTACGAGCAGTACTTC. Translation gives CSAYGLAGVEWGYEQYF.

This clonotype has ten or more counts. The chain has TRBV5-6 and TRBJ2-1; D is undetermined. Between the trimmed V and J ends, which lost 7 bases and 6 bases, there was a span of 11 bases. CDR1 and CDR2 from the germline V gene are SGHDT and YYEEEE. CDR3 size: 12 residues. CDR3 region: CASGFRPNEQFF. CDR3 nucleotides: TGTGCCAGCGGATTCCGCCCCAATGAGCAGTTCTTC.

This clonotype has ten or more counts. This chain connects TRBV30 to TRBJ2-1; D might be TRBD1 or TRBD2, each matching 5 bases. Germline-derived CDR1 and CDR2 are GTSNPN and SVGIG (reference sequence). Deletions cut 5 bases from V and 9 bases from J, with 17 bases between. The CDR3 runs 13 residues. The CDR3 sequence is CAWRGPGLSEQFF. CDR3 DNA: TGTGCCTGGCGGGGCCCAGGGCTCTCTGAGCAGTTCTTC.

This clonotype was detected only a few times. The V call is TRBV10-3, the J call TRBJ2-7; TRBD1 agrees at 9 bases. The V segment lost 6 bases and the J segment 1 base; nucleotides outside the gene matches: 13. The germline gives CDR1 ENHRY, CDR2 SYGVKD. This CDR3 is 17 amino acids long. The DNA for the CDR3 is TGTGCCATCAGCTTTCCCGGGACAGGGAAGAGATCCTACGAGCAGTACTTC. Protein sequence: CAISFPGTGKRSYEQYF.

This clonotype showed up many times. The chain has TRBV6-5 and TRBJ2-7, with D possibly TRBD2 on 6 matching bases. Germline CDR1 and CDR2: MNHEY and SVGAGI. Trimming stripped 6 bases from V and 3 bases from J, with 9 bases between. CDR3 length: 12 residues. For the CDR3, the DNA is TGTGCCAGCAGGTCCGGGGGCTACGAGCAGTACTTC. Protein: CASRSGGYEQYF.

This chain links TRBV12-3 or TRBV12-4 with TRBJ2-6; 7 nucleotides agree with TRBD1. The length of the CDR3 is 18 residues. The CDR3 is CTFCLGRTGVTGANVLTF. The CDR3 DNA reads TGTACCTTCTGTTTAGGACGCACAGGGGTAACTGGGGCCAACGTCCTGACTTTC.

This clonotype was detected many times. This chain joins TRBV29-1 and TRBJ1-1; 8 bases fit TRBD1. The CDR3 covers 12 residues. V shed 7 bases, J shed 8 bases, and the junction held 9 bases outside the gene matches. Germline V gene lookup returns CDR1 SQVTM and CDR2 ANQGSEA. The CDR3: CSALTGGGEAFF. CDR3 bases: TGCAGCGCCCTAACAGGGGGTGGCGAAGCTTTCTTT.